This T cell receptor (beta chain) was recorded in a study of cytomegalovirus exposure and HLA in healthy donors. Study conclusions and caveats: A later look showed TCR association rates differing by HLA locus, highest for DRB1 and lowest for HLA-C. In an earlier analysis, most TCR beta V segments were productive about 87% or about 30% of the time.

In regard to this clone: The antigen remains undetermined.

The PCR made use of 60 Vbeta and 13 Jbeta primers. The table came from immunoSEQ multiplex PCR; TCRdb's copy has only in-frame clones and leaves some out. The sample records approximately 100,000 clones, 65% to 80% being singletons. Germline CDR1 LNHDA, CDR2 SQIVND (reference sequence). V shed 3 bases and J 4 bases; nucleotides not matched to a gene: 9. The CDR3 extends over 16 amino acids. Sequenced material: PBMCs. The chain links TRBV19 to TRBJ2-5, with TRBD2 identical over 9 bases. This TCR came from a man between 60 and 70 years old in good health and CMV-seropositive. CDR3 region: CASSIPGTSTLETQYF. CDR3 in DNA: TGTGCCAGTAGTATCCCCGGGACTAGCACCTTAGAGACCCAGTACTTC.